What follows are 23 T cell receptor beta chains derived from one specimen sequenced in a study of blood T cells in healthy people across ages. Primed by a sample-barcoded 5' primer and a J-beta primer mix, a second PCR proceeded for about 7 to 12 cycles. MiXCR, run by TCRdb on the 5' RACE reads, gives a single entry per CDR3 protein. The sample lists approximately 1,700,000 distinct CDR3 sequences; about two fifths were seen once. Sequencing was carried out using blood. Receptors were obtained from a human donor in good health.

The CDR3: CASRPPNESPLHF. Here the CDR3 DNA reads TGTGCCAGCAGGCCCCCTAACGAGTCACCCCTCCACTTT. V and J are TRBV6-6 and TRBJ1-6; D gene ambiguous. Germline CDR1 and CDR2: MNHNY and SVGAGI (reference sequence). The CDR3 loop spans 13 amino acids. V was trimmed by 6 bases and J by 10 bases, leaving 13 bases between them.

The chain employs TRBV12-3 or TRBV12-4 and TRBJ1-2, with 7 nucleotides matching TRBD1. V dropped 6 bases and J dropped 1; count of bases not matched to a gene: 14. This CDR3 is built from 17 residues. The chain's CDR3 is CASRSLGQAWINYGYTF. CDR3 coding DNA: TGTGCCAGCAGATCATTAGGACAGGCGTGGATTAACTATGGCTACACCTTC.

The sample holds a few counts of this clonotype. The chain combines TRBV5-5 with TRBJ2-7; 7 nucleotides line up with TRBD1. The V and J ends lost 4 bases and 0 bases, in that order; junction bases with no gene match: 7. This CDR3 comprises 15 residues. Germline CDR1 is SGHKS and CDR2 is YYEKEE (reference sequence). The CDR3 loop is CASSITGVYSYEQYF. As DNA, the CDR3 is TGTGCCAGCAGCATAACAGGGGTTTACTCCTACGAGCAGTACTTC.

The chain joins TRBV20-1 to TRBJ2-3, with TRBD1 identical over 7 bases. The CDR3 length is 15 residues. After removal of 3 bases from V and 0 bases from J, the junction contained 6 bases not matched to a gene. Germline CDR1 is DFQATT and CDR2 is SNEGSKA (reference sequence). The CDR3 loop reads CSARGQLRSTDTQYF. In DNA form, the CDR3 reads TGCAGTGCTAGGGGACAGTTAAGGAGCACAGATACGCAGTATTTT.

This clonotype came up a few times. CDR3 sequence reads: CSSNDGTGEVQYF. The CDR3 coding sequence is TGCAGTAGTAATGATGGGACTGGGGAAGTTCAGTACTTC. The chain employs TRBV20-1 and TRBJ2-7; D is possibly TRBD2 (6 bases). V was cut by 8 bases and J by 10 bases, with 24 bases left in between. Germline V CDR1 and CDR2: DFQATT, SNEGSKA (reference sequence). This CDR3 contains 13 residues.

This clonotype came up many times. The gene calls are TRBV10-3 and TRBJ1-2; perhaps TRBD1 as D (5 bases). The length of the CDR3 is 12 residues. Germline V gene data show CDR1 as ENHRY and CDR2 as SYGVKD. V lost 4 bases and J 5 bases, leaving 8 bases between the germline ends. CDR3 amino acids: CAISGDLYGYTF. The CDR3 DNA follows: TGTGCCATCAGTGGGGACCTTTATGGCTACACCTTC.

In this sample, this clonotype turned up many times. This chain joins TRBV12-3 or TRBV12-4 and TRBJ2-1, with 9 bases fitting TRBD1. The CDR3 has 17 residues. V gave up 2 bases and J gave up 7 bases; unmatched junction bases: 12. The CDR3 protein is CASSLRVQQGARNEQFF. The CDR3 bases are TGTGCCAGCAGTTTAAGGGTGCAACAGGGGGCGAGGAATGAGCAGTTCTTC.

This chain joins TRBV6-6 and TRBJ2-1; D call uncertain. The CDR3 covers 14 residues. The germline V and J ends were trimmed by 7 bases and 7 bases, with 17 bases remaining between them. The germline gives CDR1 MNHNY, CDR2 SVGAGI (reference sequence). The CDR3 here is CASTPGLRQNEQFF. The CDR3 DNA follows: TGTGCCAGCACTCCGGGTCTGCGTCAGAATGAGCAGTTCTTC.

This clonotype was seen once. The CDR3 loop reads CATSRDNGPGETQYF. In nucleotides, the CDR3 is TGTGCCACCAGCAGAGATAATGGTCCTGGGGAGACCCAGTACTTC. The chain links TRBV15 to TRBJ2-7, with D unresolved. The J call may be faulty, since TRBJ2-5 better matches the DNA end. The CDR3 is 15 amino acids. CDR1 is LNHNV, CDR2 YYDKDF, per germline (reference sequence).

This chain links TRBV7-9 with TRBJ1-5, with D unresolved. CDR3 length: 15 amino acids. V lost 4 bases and J 1 base, leaving 11 bases between the germline ends. CDR1 and CDR2 (germline): SEHNR, FQNEAQ (reference sequence). Written as DNA, the CDR3 is TGTGCCAGCAGCTCCCTCCCAGCGAGCAATCAGCCCCAGCATTTT. Protein sequence: CASSSLPASNQPQHF.

The V gene is TRBV5-1, the J gene TRBJ1-5; D gene uncertain. The CDR3 runs to 14 residues. Germline-derived CDR1 and CDR2 are SGHRS and YFSETQ. V was clipped by 2 bases and J by 3 bases, with 9 bases between them. The CDR3 nucleotides read TGCGCCAGCAGCTTTGGTGGACTCAATCAGCCCCAGCATTTT. Translated, it gives CASSFGGLNQPQHF.

This clonotype was observed a handful of times. The V gene is TRBV6-2 or TRBV6-3, the J gene TRBJ2-1; D perhaps matches TRBD2 (5 bases). Germline-derived CDR1 and CDR2 are MNHEY and SVGEGT. CDR3 length: 12 residues. Trimming removed 0 bases at V and 15 bases at J, with 12 bases between. In DNA, the CDR3 is TGTGCCAGCAGTTACTCGATGCGGAGGTGGTTCTTC. As protein: CASSYSMRRWFF.

The table lists this clonotype with many counts. This chain links TRBV12-3 or TRBV12-4 with TRBJ1-4; D gene ambiguous. The CDR3 sequence is 11 residues long. The germline V and J ends were trimmed by 6 bases and 5 bases, with 4 bases remaining between them. In nucleotides, the CDR3 is TGTGCCAGCAGCACCAATGAAAAACTGTTTTTT. As protein: CASSTNEKLFF.

There are many counts of this clonotype. The V and J genes are TRBV28 and TRBJ2-3; 12 bases map to TRBD2. The CDR3 length is 17 residues. V lost 5 bases, J lost 1 base, and 7 bases stayed unmatched. CDR1 is MDHEN, CDR2 SYDVKM, per germline. The CDR3 loop is CASSPWTSGDRTDTQYF. CDR3 in DNA: TGTGCCAGCAGTCCATGGACTAGCGGGGATCGCACAGATACGCAGTATTTT.

The CDR3 DNA reads TGTGCCAGCAGTGGTGTCGGACTAGCGGGAGAGCAGTACTTC. It codes for CASSGVGLAGEQYF. The chain recombines TRBV6-4 with TRBJ2-5, with 13 bases matching TRBD2. V was pared by 4 bases and J by 11 bases, with 7 bases of the junction left unmatched. In germline, CDR1 is MRHNA, CDR2 SNTAGT. CDR3 length: 14 amino acids.

This clonotype was seen a handful of times. V is TRBV6-7 and J is TRBJ1-5; D possibly corresponds to TRBD1 (5 bases). TRBV6-7 is flagged as an ORF with uncertain function. CDR3 length equals 19 residues. V gave up 8 bases and J gave up 0 bases, with 26 bases separating them. The CDR3 loop reads CASHSSRGLSPYSNQPQHF. The CDR3 region has the DNA TGTGCCAGCCACTCCTCAAGGGGCCTAAGCCCTTATAGCAATCAGCCCCAGCATTTT.

Only a few counts were recorded for this clonotype. The chain recombines TRBV20-1 with TRBJ2-1, with 9 bases aligning to TRBD1. The CDR3 contains 15 residues. V trimming: 6 bases; J trimming: 9 bases; junction bases outside the gene matches: 15. Per the germline V gene, CDR1 is DFQATT and CDR2 is SNEGSKA (reference sequence). The CDR3 loop reads CSARAAQGARGEQFF. In DNA form, the CDR3 reads TGCAGTGCGAGGGCCGCACAGGGGGCGCGGGGTGAGCAGTTCTTC.

This clonotype appeared once. The chain links TRBV4-1 to TRBJ1-2; tentative D call: TRBD1 (6 bases). Between the trimmed V and J ends, which lost 4 bases and 4 bases, there was a span of 19 bases. Germline V CDR1 and CDR2: MGHRA, YSYEKL. The CDR3 contains 16 residues. The CDR3 DNA reads TGCGCCAGCAGCCCGGGACAACCCGGGGGAAGCTATGGCTACACCTTC. Its translation: CASSPGQPGGSYGYTF.

This clonotype was recorded at least ten times. V gene TRBV4-3 combines with J gene TRBJ1-4; the D is unclear. Trimming removed 1 base from V and 3 bases from J, with 9 bases in between. The CDR3 is 15 residues long. Per germline, CDR1 LGHNA and CDR2 YSLEER. This CDR3 is CASSQASMANEKLFF. The CDR3 bases are TGCGCCAGCAGCCAAGCGAGCATGGCTAATGAAAAACTGTTTTTT.

The V and J genes are TRBV20-1 and TRBJ2-7, with TRBD2 identical over 7 bases. The CDR3 is 16 residues long. The V and J ends lost 0 bases and 5 bases, in that order; junction bases with no gene match: 13. CDR1 is DFQATT, CDR2 SNEGSKA, per germline (reference sequence). The CDR3 sequence is CSARDLGGGGRDEQYF. CDR3 DNA: TGCAGTGCTAGAGATCTGGGTGGGGGGGGAAGGGACGAGCAGTACTTC.

About this clonotype itself: A much larger clone lies one base from this, so it may be a read error. The chain recombines TRBV7-2 with TRBJ2-7; D gene unclear. Germline V gives CDR1 SGHTA, CDR2 FQGNSA. The CDR3 has 11 residues. This CDR3 reads CASSYHYGQYF. For the CDR3, the DNA is TGTGCCAGCAGTTACCACTACGGGCAGTACTTC. The full variable domain, completed using reference TRBV7-2 and TRBJ2-7, is GAGVSQSPSNKVTEKGKDVELRCDPISGHTALYWYRQSLGQGLEFLIYFQGNSAPDKSGLPSDRFSAERTGGSVSTLTIQRTQQEDSAVYLCASSYHYGQYFGPGTRLTVT.

A word on this clonotype: This could be a read error, since a much larger clone is one nucleotide away. CDR3 DNA sequence: TGTGCCAGCAGTTACTCGGTTAGCAATCAGCCCCAGCATTTT. Translated: CASSYSVSNQPQHF. The chain has TRBV6-2 or TRBV6-3 and TRBJ1-5; no clear D. V was cut by 0 bases and J by 0 bases, with 3 bases left in between. The CDR3 is 14 residues long. Germline V gene sequence: CDR1 MNHEY, CDR2 SVGEGT.

V usage is TRBV9 and J usage is TRBJ2-2; no firm D call. The CDR3 totals 15 residues. From germline, CDR1 is SGDLS and CDR2 YYNGEE. V was cut by 2 bases and J by 3 bases, with 11 bases left in between. The CDR3: CASSVRPGHTGELFF. As DNA, the CDR3 is TGTGCCAGCAGCGTCCGACCCGGACACACCGGGGAGCTGTTTTTT. The complete variable domain, with remaining parts taken from reference TRBV9 and TRBJ2-2, reads DSGVTQTPKHLITATGQRVTLRCSPRSGDLSVYWYQQSLDQGLQFLIQYYNGEERAKGNILERFSAQQFPDLHSELNLSSLELGDSALYFCASSVRPGHTGELFFGEGSRLTVL.